This entry lists 14 T cell receptor beta chains sequenced from one sample in a study of blood T cell repertoires in COVID-19. Profiling relied on immunoSEQ multiplex PCR, and the TCRdb table lists in-frame clones only, not all of them. This sample has 150,000 to 200,000 clones; about four fifths occur once, and the top ten carry almost 6%. Material: peripheral blood. All receptors come from a woman in her thirties or forties with COVID-19, enrolled during active disease.

The chain uses TRBV3-1 (or the pseudogene TRBV3-2) and TRBJ1-2; possible D gene TRBD1, 6 bases. The V gene's germline CDR1 is LGHDT and CDR2 YNNKEL (reference sequence). The CDR3 is 16 residues long. Between the trimmed V and J ends, which lost 4 bases and 6 bases, there was a span of 21 bases. The CDR3 reads CASSRQPVSPGDGYTF. The CDR3 bases are TGTGCCAGCAGCCGCCAACCGGTTTCCCCAGGGGATGGCTACACCTTC.

The chain has TRBV7-9 and TRBJ1-1, with D possibly being TRBD1 (6 bases). Trimming pared 5 bases from V and 4 bases from J, leaving 17 bases between. There are 15 residues in the CDR3. The V gene's germline CDR1 is SEHNR and CDR2 FQNEAQ (reference sequence). CDR3 DNA: TGTGCCAGCAGCCAGGGGTCGGTAAGCCCCACTGAAGCTTTCTTT. Translated, it gives CASSQGSVSPTEAFF.

This clone has more than one count but fewer than ten. The chain is built from TRBV7-6 and TRBJ2-5; 7 bases match TRBD1. The CDR3 is 14 residues long. CDR1 is SGHVS and CDR2 is FNYEAQ in the germline V gene. The junction had 7 bases not matched to a gene; V was cut back by 2 bases and J by 7 bases. The DNA for the CDR3 is TGTGCCAGCAGCTTACGGACAGGCCCCAGGACCCAGTACTTC. Its translation: CASSLRTGPRTQYF.

The CDR3 is CASSSGLAGLLQETQYF. DNA of the CDR3: TGCGCCAGCAGCTCAGGACTAGCGGGTCTACTGCAAGAGACCCAGTACTTC. This sequence joins TRBV5-1 and TRBJ2-5; 11 positions match TRBD2. The V gene's germline CDR1 is SGHRS and CDR2 YFSETQ. The CDR3 runs to 17 residues. Germline trimming cut 3 bases from V and 2 bases from J; bases unmatched to any gene: 9.

This chain connects TRBV15 to TRBJ2-7; 8 bases are shared with TRBD2. Germline V gene lookup returns CDR1 LNHNV and CDR2 YYDKDF (reference sequence). CDR3 length: 15 amino acids. V trimming: 3 bases; J trimming: 2 bases; junction bases outside the gene matches: 6. In DNA form, the CDR3 reads TGTGCCACCAGCAGTGTCAAGCGGGGGCCCTACGAGCAGTACTTC. Encoded protein: CATSSVKRGPYEQYF.

The chain employs TRBV3-1 (or the pseudogene TRBV3-2) and TRBJ2-2, with TRBD2 matching 7 bases. The J segment lost 1 base and the V segment lost 0 bases, leaving 5 bases of the junction unmatched. The CDR3 runs to 17 residues. Germline assignment: CDR1 LGHDT and CDR2 YNNKEL (reference sequence). In nucleotides, the CDR3 is TGTGCCAGCAGCCAAGATATAGGGACTATGAACACCGGGGAGCTGTTTTTT. Translation gives CASSQDIGTMNTGELFF.

The chain recombines TRBV6-5 with TRBJ2-7; possibly TRBD1 for D (6 bases). This CDR3 contains 15 residues. Trimming took 0 bases from V and 2 from J, leaving 11 bases between them. Germline CDR1 and CDR2: MNHEY and SVGAGI. The DNA of the CDR3 is TGTGCCAGCAGTTACTCTGGGACACGGACCTACGAGCAGTACTTC. It encodes CASSYSGTRTYEQYF.

The rearrangement joins TRBV24-1 to TRBJ2-1; 10 bases fit TRBD2. This CDR3 has 15 amino acids. Germline V CDR1 and CDR2: KGHDR, SFDVKD. J gave up 12 bases and V 3 bases, and 10 bases lay outside the gene matches. Written as DNA, the CDR3 is TGTGCCACCAGTGATCCGCGACTAGCGGGTATCAGGCAGTTCTTC. It is translated as CATSDPRLAGIRQFF.

This rearrangement joins TRBV6-5 to TRBJ2-5; perhaps TRBD2 as D (7 bases). The CDR3 contains 15 residues. Germline assignment: CDR1 MNHEY and CDR2 SVGAGI. Deletions cut 6 bases from V and 0 bases from J, with 14 bases between. The CDR3 DNA reads as TGTGCCAGCAGGCCCGGGGGGCCTTACCAAGAGACCCAGTACTTC. It specifies CASRPGGPYQETQYF.

In the case of this clone: Additional DNA sequences in this sample encode the identical CDR3. V and J are TRBV5-1 and TRBJ1-5, with 10 bases aligning to TRBD1. There are 14 residues in the CDR3. J was trimmed by 5 bases and V by 4 bases; bases with no gene match: 3. Per the germline V gene, CDR1 is SGHRS and CDR2 is YFSETQ. The CDR3 DNA reads as TGCGCCAGCAGCACCGGACAGGGGGATCAGCCCCAGCATTTT. Residues: CASSTGQGDQPQHF. Full variable domain (remainder filled in from reference TRBV5-1 and TRBJ1-5): KAGVTQTPRYLIKTRGQQVTLSCSPISGHRSVSWYQQTPGQGLQFLFEYFSETQRNKGNFPGRFSGRQFSNSRSEMNVSTLELGDSALYLCASSTGQGDQPQHFGDGTRLSIL.

This clone appeared a single time. The chain is built from TRBV28 and TRBJ2-7; 8 nucleotides line up with TRBD1. The CDR3 runs 13 residues. CDR1 MDHEN and CDR2 SYDVKM come from the germline V gene. V shed 7 bases and J 4 bases; nucleotides not matched to a gene: 6. The CDR3: CASNPTGGYEQYF. The DNA of the CDR3 is TGTGCCAGCAACCCTACAGGGGGATACGAGCAGTACTTC.

About this clone: The sample contains more than one DNA sequence encoding this CDR3. V is TRBV27 and J is TRBJ1-2; maybe TRBD1 (5 bases). V lost 2 bases, J lost 5 bases, and 9 bases lay in between. Per the germline V gene, CDR1 is MNHEY and CDR2 is SMNVEV (reference sequence). The CDR3 is 13 amino acids. CDR3 region: CASSLVGDYGYTF. In DNA, the CDR3 is TGTGCCAGCAGTTTAGTAGGGGATTATGGCTACACCTTC.

This chain uses TRBV5-1 with TRBJ1-2; maybe TRBD1 (6 bases). Germline V lookup: CDR1 SGHRS, CDR2 YFSETQ. The CDR3 consists of 14 residues. V lost 2 bases, J lost 6 bases, and 14 bases lay in between. The CDR3: CASSFRGGSHGYTF. In DNA, the CDR3 is TGCGCCAGCAGCTTCCGAGGGGGAAGCCATGGCTACACCTTC.

The chain joins TRBV27 to TRBJ2-7; possible D gene TRBD2, 6 bases. V was shortened by 2 bases and J by 2 bases, with 13 bases between the two germline ends. Germline V lookup: CDR1 MNHEY, CDR2 SMNVEV (reference sequence). This CDR3 spans 15 amino acids. Here the CDR3 reads CASSLVRERTYEQYF. The CDR3 bases are TGTGCCAGCAGTTTAGTACGGGAGAGGACCTACGAGCAGTACTTC.